Given below is one T cell receptor beta chain in context. This entry is derived from a study of T cells after yellow fever vaccination. V lost 8 bases and J 2 bases, leaving 17 bases between the germline ends. The CDR3 is made up of 14 amino acids. Germline loops: CDR1 DFQATT, CDR2 SNEGSKA (reference sequence). TCRdb recomputed calls from the 5' RACE reads with MiXCR, one row per CDR3 protein. The data hold approximately 300,000 distinct CDR3 sequences, with under 15% observed a single time. This sequence was found in a man in his thirties or forties who received the YFV17D yellow fever vaccine. The source was CD4+ T cells sorted from PBMCs, collected 45 days after the yellow fever booster vaccination. The chain couples TRBV20-1 to TRBJ2-3, with D possibly matching TRBD2 (5 bases). The CDR3 DNA sequence: TGCAGTTGTGACGGACTTCCTCTCACAGATACGCAGTATTTT. As protein: CSCDGLPLTDTQYF.